This note documents a single T cell receptor (beta chain) sequence. What it binds is not known. The method was immunoSEQ multiplex PCR; TCRdb's version includes in-frame clones alone and lacks a portion of them. This repertoire shows some 120,000 clones, about nine tenths found once; its top ten account for 0.18%. The source of the sample is a study of graft-versus-host responses after intestinal transplantation. The sequence derives from a human donor who received an intestinal transplant. This specimen consisted of unstimulated CD4+ T cells sorted from spleen or lymph node cells, obtained before intestinal transplant.

This CDR3 is CASRLAGVNQETQYF. CDR3 coding DNA: TGTGCCAGCAGGCTAGCGGGAGTAAACCAAGAGACCCAGTACTTC. The chain links TRBV2 to TRBJ2-5; 10 positions match TRBD2. Unmatched junction bases numbered 4, after V lost 6 bases and J lost 0 bases. Germline assignment: CDR1 SNHLY and CDR2 FYNNEI. The CDR3 extends over 15 amino acids.